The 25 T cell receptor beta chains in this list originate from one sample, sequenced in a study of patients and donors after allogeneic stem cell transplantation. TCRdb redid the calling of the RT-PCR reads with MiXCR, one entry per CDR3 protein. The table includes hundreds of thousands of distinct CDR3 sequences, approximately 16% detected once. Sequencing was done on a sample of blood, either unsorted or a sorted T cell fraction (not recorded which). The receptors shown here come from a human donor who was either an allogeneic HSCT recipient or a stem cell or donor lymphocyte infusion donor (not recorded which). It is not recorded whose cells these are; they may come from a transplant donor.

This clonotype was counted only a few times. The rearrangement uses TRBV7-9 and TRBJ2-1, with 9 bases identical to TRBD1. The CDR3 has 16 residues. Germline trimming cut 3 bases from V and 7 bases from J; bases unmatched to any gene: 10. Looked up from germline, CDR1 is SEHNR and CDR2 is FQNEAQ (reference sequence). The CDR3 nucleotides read TGTGCCAGCAGCTTCATCTTCGGGACAGGGTTTAATGAGCAGTTCTTC. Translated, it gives CASSFIFGTGFNEQFF.

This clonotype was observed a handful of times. The CDR3 is CASSVGQASGANVLTF. CDR3 nucleotides: TGTGCCAGCAGCGTGGGACAGGCCTCTGGGGCCAACGTCCTGACTTTC. The J gene is TRBJ2-6, the V gene TRBV6-1; 8 bases are a match to TRBD1. Germline-derived CDR1 and CDR2 are MNHNS and SASEGT. V trimming: 6 bases; J trimming: 0 bases; junction bases outside the gene matches: 4. CDR3 length: 16 residues.

This CDR3 is CASSSLTGRGETQYF. The CDR3 nucleotides read TGTGCCAGCAGTTCCCTGACAGGGAGGGGAGAGACCCAGTACTTC. The chain links TRBV12-3 or TRBV12-4 to TRBJ2-5; the D gene could be TRBD1 or TRBD2 (7 bases each). The CDR3 spans 15 residues. Trimming took off 4 bases at V and 4 bases at J, with 16 bases between the two ends.

The CDR3 sequence is CASSASGTNEQFF. The CDR3 DNA sequence: TGTGCCAGCAGTGCTTCAGGGACGAATGAGCAGTTCTTC. V is TRBV6-4 and J is TRBJ2-1; the D gene could be TRBD1 or TRBD2 (5 bases each). V was pared by 4 bases and J by 7 bases, with 11 bases between. This CDR3 has 13 residues. Germline values: CDR1 MRHNA, CDR2 SNTAGT.

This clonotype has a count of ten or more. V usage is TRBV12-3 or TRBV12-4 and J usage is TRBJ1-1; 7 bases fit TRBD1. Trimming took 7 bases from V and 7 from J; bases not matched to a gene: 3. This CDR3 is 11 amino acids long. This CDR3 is CASTRQGEAFF. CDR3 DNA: TGTGCCAGCACTAGACAGGGTGAAGCTTTCTTT.

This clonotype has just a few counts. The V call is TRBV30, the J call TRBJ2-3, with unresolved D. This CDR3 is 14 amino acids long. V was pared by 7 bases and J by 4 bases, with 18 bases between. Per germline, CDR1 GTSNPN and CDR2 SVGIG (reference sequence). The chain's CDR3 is CAFKAVQRPDTQYF. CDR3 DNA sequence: TGTGCCTTCAAGGCAGTCCAACGCCCAGATACGCAGTATTTT.

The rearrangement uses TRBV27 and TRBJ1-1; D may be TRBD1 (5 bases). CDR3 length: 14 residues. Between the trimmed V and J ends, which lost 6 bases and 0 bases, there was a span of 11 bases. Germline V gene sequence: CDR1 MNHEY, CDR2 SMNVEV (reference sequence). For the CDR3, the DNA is TGTGCCAGCAGACTTGGGACCCTGAACACTGAAGCTTTCTTT. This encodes CASRLGTLNTEAFF.

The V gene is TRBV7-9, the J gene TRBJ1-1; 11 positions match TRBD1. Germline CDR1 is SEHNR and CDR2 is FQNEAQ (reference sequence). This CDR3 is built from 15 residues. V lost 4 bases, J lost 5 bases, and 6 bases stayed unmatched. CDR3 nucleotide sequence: TGTGCCAGCAGCTCCCGGCGGGACAGGGGGACTGAAGCTTTCTTT. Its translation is CASSSRRDRGTEAFF.

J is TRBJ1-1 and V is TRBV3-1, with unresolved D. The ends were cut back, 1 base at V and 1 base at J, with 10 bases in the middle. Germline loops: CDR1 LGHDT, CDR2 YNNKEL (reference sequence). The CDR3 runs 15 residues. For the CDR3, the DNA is TGTGCCAGCAGCCAAGGTATCAGGACGAACACTGAAGCTTTCTTT. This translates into CASSQGIRTNTEAFF.

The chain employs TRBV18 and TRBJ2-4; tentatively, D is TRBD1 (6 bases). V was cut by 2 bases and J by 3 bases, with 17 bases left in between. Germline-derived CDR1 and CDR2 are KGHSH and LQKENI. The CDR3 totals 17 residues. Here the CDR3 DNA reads TGTGCCAGCTCACCAGAAAATACAGGGAAGAGCAAAAACATTCAGTACTTC. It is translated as CASSPENTGKSKNIQYF.

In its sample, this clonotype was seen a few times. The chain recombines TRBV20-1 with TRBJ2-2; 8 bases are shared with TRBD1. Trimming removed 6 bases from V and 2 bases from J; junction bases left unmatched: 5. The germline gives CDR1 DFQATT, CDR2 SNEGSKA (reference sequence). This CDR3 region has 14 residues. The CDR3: CSAPGQGNTGELFF. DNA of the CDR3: TGCAGTGCACCCGGACAGGGTAACACCGGGGAGCTGTTTTTT.

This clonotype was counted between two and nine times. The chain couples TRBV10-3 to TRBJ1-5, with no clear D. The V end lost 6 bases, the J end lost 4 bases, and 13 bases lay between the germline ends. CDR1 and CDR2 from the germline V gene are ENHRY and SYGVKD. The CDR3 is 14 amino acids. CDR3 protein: CAISETGKNQPQHF. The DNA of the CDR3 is TGTGCCATCAGCGAAACGGGGAAAAATCAGCCCCAGCATTTT.

CDR3 in DNA: TGTGCCAGCAGCGTAGCGGTACAGGGATCCGGAAACACCATATATTTT. Protein product: CASSVAVQGSGNTIYF. V is TRBV9 and J is TRBJ1-3; D is perhaps TRBD1 (6 bases). Trimming cost V 0 bases and J 4 bases, with 14 bases left between them. The germline V gene encodes CDR1 SGDLS and CDR2 YYNGEE. The CDR3 length is 16 residues.

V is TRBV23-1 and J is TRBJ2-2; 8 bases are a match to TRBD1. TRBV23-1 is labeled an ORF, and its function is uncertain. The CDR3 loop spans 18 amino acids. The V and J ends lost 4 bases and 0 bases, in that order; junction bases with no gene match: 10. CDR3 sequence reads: CASSRGQGGPSNTGELFF. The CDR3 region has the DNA TGCGCCAGCAGTCGCGGACAGGGAGGCCCGTCGAACACCGGGGAGCTGTTTTTT.

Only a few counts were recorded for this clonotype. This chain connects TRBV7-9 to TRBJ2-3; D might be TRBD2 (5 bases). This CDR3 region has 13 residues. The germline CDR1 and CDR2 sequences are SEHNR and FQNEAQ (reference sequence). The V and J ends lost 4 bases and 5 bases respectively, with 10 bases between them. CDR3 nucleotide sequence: TGTGCCAGCAGCTCCCGACGGGGAGATACGCAGTATTTT. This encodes CASSSRRGDTQYF.

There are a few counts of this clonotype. CDR3: CASSYRTVGDEAFF. The CDR3 coding sequence is TGTGCCAGCAGCTATAGGACGGTTGGCGATGAAGCTTTCTTT. The gene calls are TRBV3-1 and TRBJ1-1; D unresolved. The CDR3 spans 14 residues. CDR1 and CDR2 from the germline V gene are LGHDT and YNNKEL (reference sequence). V gave up 5 bases and J gave up 7 bases, with 17 bases separating them. The whole variable domain, filled in from reference TRBV3-1 and TRBJ1-1, reads DTAVSQTPKYLVTQMGNDKSIKCEQNLGHDTMYWYKQDSKKFLKIMFSYNNKELIINETVPNRFSPKSPDKAHLNLHINSLELGDSAVYFCASSYRTVGDEAFFGQGTRLTVV.

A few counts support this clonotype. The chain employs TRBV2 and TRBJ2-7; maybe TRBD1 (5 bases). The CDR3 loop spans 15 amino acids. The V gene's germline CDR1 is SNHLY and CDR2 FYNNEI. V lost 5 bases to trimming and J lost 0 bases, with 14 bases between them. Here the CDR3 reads CASSRRQITSYEQYF. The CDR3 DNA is TGTGCCAGCAGTCGTAGACAGATCACCTCCTACGAGCAGTACTTC.

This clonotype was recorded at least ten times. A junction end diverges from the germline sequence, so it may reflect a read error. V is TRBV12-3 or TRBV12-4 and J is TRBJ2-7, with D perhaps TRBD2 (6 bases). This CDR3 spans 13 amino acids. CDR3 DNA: TGTGCCAGCAGTATAGCGGCCTCCTACGAGCAGTACTTC. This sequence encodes CASSIAASYEQYF.

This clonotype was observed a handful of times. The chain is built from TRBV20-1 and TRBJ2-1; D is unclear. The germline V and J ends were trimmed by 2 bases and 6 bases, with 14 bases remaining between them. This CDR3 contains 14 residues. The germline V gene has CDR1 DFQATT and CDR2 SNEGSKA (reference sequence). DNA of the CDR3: TGCAGTGCTAGAAGGCTAGGGTCCGGCAATGAGCAGTTCTTC. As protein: CSARRLGSGNEQFF.

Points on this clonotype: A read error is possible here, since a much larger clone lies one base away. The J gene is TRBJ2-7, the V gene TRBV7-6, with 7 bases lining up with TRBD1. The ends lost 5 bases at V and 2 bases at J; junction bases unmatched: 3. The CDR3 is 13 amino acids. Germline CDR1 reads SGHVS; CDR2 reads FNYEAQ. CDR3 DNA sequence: TGTGCCAGCAGCCGGGGACAGCCCTACGAGCAGTACTTC. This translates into CASSRGQPYEQYF.

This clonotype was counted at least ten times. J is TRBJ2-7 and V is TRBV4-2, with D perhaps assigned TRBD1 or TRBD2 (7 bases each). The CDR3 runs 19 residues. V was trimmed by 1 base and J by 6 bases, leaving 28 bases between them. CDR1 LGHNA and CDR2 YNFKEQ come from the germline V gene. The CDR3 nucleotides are TGTGCCAGCAGCCAAGCAAACCTAACCCCGACAGGGAGGGCACGCGAGCAGTACTTC. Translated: CASSQANLTPTGRAREQYF.

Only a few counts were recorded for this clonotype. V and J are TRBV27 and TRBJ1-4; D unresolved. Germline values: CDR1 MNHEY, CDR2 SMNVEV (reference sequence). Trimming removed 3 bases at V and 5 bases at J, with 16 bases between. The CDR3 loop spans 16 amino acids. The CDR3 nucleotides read TGTGCCAGCAGTTTTACCGACATACCAGCGAATGAAAAACTGTTTTTT. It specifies CASSFTDIPANEKLFF.

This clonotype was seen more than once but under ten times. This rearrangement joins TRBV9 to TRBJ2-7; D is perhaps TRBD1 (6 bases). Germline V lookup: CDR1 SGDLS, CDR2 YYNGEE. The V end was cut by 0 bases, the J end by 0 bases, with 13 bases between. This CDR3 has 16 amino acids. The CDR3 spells CASSVAERGTSYEQYF. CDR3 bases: TGTGCCAGCAGCGTAGCTGAAAGGGGGACCTCCTACGAGCAGTACTTC.

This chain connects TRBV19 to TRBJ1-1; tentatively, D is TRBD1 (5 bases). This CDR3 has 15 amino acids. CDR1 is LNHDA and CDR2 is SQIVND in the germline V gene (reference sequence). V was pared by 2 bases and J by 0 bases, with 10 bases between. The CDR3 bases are TGTGCCAGTAGTATAATGCAGGGTATGAACACTGAAGCTTTCTTT. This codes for CASSIMQGMNTEAFF.

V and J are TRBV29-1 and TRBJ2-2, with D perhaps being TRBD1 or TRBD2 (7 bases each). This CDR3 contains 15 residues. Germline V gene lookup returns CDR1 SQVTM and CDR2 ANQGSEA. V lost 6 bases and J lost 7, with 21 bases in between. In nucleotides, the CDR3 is TGCAGCGTAGGGGGGGGACAGACCAGCGGCGGGGAGCTGTTTTTT. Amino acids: CSVGGGQTSGGELFF.